Listed here are 27 T cell receptor beta chains from one sample, sequenced in a study of blood T cells in healthy people across ages. Primed by a sample-barcoded 5' primer and a J-beta primer mix, a second PCR proceeded for about 7 to 12 cycles. One entry per CDR3 protein, called by TCRdb with MiXCR from the 5' RACE reads. The table shows 920,000 or so distinct CDR3 sequences, with 40% to 50% occurring only once. Source material: blood. The receptors shown here come from a woman in her sixties in good health.

The rearrangement joins TRBV10-2 to TRBJ2-5; D may be TRBD2 (5 bases). The CDR3 is 15 residues long. Germline values: CDR1 WSHSY, CDR2 SAAADI. V lost 7 bases and J lost 5, with 20 bases in between. CDR3 sequence (DNA): TGCGCCAGCATAAGTGGGGAGTTCCTGGGGGAGACCCAGTACTTC. Translated, it gives CASISGEFLGETQYF.

This clonotype came up a few times. The chain couples TRBV25-1 to TRBJ1-2; D call uncertain. CDR3 length: 13 amino acids. Germline V gene data show CDR1 as MGHDK and CDR2 as SYGVNS. The V end lost 7 bases, the J end lost 4 bases, and 13 bases lay between the germline ends. The CDR3 here is CASKGSARYGYTF. For the CDR3, the DNA is TGTGCCAGCAAGGGATCCGCTCGCTATGGCTACACCTTC.

The rearrangement joins TRBV7-2 to TRBJ2-3; D is undetermined. V was cut by 0 bases and J by 5 bases, with 6 bases left in between. Germline CDR1 SGHTA, CDR2 FQGNSA. This CDR3 region has 13 residues. Written as DNA, the CDR3 is TGTGCCAGCAGCTTAGCCTGGGGAGATACGCAGTATTTT. Its translation: CASSLAWGDTQYF. Using reference TRBV7-2 and TRBJ2-3 for the parts outside the CDR3, the full variable domain is GAGVSQSPSNKVTEKGKDVELRCDPISGHTALYWYRQSLGQGLEFLIYFQGNSAPDKSGLPSDRFSAERTGGSVSTLTIQRTQQEDSAVYLCASSLAWGDTQYFGPGTRLTVL.

This clonotype was seen a few times. The chain couples TRBV7-9 to TRBJ2-7, with TRBD2 identical over 7 bases. The V segment lost 6 bases and the J segment 5 bases; nucleotides outside the gene matches: 4. CDR1 and CDR2 from the germline V gene are SEHNR and FQNEAQ (reference sequence). The CDR3 consists of 12 residues. This CDR3 is CASSWGRDEQYF. CDR3 bases: TGTGCCAGCAGTTGGGGGAGGGACGAGCAGTACTTC.

This clonotype was observed a few times. This chain links TRBV11-1 with TRBJ2-5; 11 bases map to TRBD2. The CDR3 extends over 15 amino acids. CDR1 and CDR2 from the germline V gene are SGHAT and FQDESV (reference sequence). Trimming removed 7 bases from V and 0 bases from J; junction bases left unmatched: 4. The CDR3: CASTKGLADQETQYF. The CDR3 nucleotides read TGTGCCAGCACCAAGGGACTAGCGGACCAAGAGACCCAGTACTTC.

V gene TRBV9 combines with J gene TRBJ2-2, with 10 bases identical to TRBD2. Germline V gene sequence: CDR1 SGDLS, CDR2 YYNGEE. The ends lost 4 bases at V and 4 bases at J; junction bases unmatched: 7. This CDR3 has 16 amino acids. The CDR3 nucleotides are TGTGCCAGCAGCCCTCAACTAGCGGGGATCACCGGGGAGCTGTTTTTT. This codes for CASSPQLAGITGELFF.

V and J are TRBV7-9 and TRBJ2-1, with unresolved D. V was cut by 2 bases and J by 5 bases, with 13 bases left in between. Germline CDR1 is SEHNR and CDR2 is FQNEAQ (reference sequence). The CDR3 runs 15 residues. The CDR3 region has the DNA TGTGCCAGCAGCTTACAGACGTTACCAAACAATGAGCAGTTCTTC. This encodes CASSLQTLPNNEQFF.

V gene TRBV27 combines with J gene TRBJ2-7, with TRBD2 identical over 9 bases. Germline values: CDR1 MNHEY, CDR2 SMNVEV (reference sequence). The CDR3 loop spans 12 amino acids. J gave up 7 bases and V 6 bases, and 4 bases lay outside the gene matches. CDR3 nucleotide sequence: TGTGCCAGCAGGGGACTAGCCATAGAGCAGTACTTC. Protein sequence: CASRGLAIEQYF.

The V call is TRBV4-1, the J call TRBJ2-3; the match to TRBD2 covers 7 bases. Looked up from germline, CDR1 is MGHRA and CDR2 is YSYEKL. The CDR3 has 15 residues. After removal of 2 bases from V and 2 bases from J, the junction contained 4 bases not matched to a gene. The CDR3 loop reads CASSQRSGATDTQYF. CDR3 nucleotides: TGCGCCAGCAGCCAAAGAAGCGGGGCCACAGATACGCAGTATTTT.

In its sample, this clonotype was seen a few times. This chain connects TRBV27 to TRBJ2-5; maybe TRBD1 (6 bases). V dropped 5 bases and J dropped 2 bases, with 15 bases sitting between them. This CDR3 has 15 residues. Germline-derived CDR1 and CDR2 are MNHEY and SMNVEV (reference sequence). The CDR3 DNA follows: TGTGCCAGCAGTAGCTATTCGGGGACACAAGAGACCCAGTACTTC. Translating it yields CASSSYSGTQETQYF.

Notes on this clonotype: A much more abundant neighbour one base away suggests this may be a read error. The chain has TRBV3-1 and TRBJ2-6; D ambiguous. Per the germline V gene, CDR1 is LGHDT and CDR2 is YNNKEL (reference sequence). The CDR3 is 15 amino acids. The V end was cut by 1 base, the J end by 0 bases, with 4 bases between. CDR3 DNA sequence: TGTGCCAGCAGCCAAGTCCACTCTGGGGCCAACGTCCTGACTTTC. Protein: CASSQVHSGANVLTF.

The rearrangement links TRBV5-1 to TRBJ2-1, with TRBD2 identical over 10 bases. With V trimmed by 2 bases and J by 4 bases, 15 bases remained unmatched. The CDR3 runs 19 residues. CDR1 is SGHRS, CDR2 YFSETQ, per germline. The CDR3 bases are TGCGCCAGCAGCTTACTATCAGCGGGAGGGGGAGCAGCGTACAATGAGCAGTTCTTC. Amino acid sequence: CASSLLSAGGGAAYNEQFF.

This clonotype showed up just a few times. The V and J genes are TRBV25-1 and TRBJ2-7, with a possible D match to TRBD2 (5 bases). Trimming pared 0 bases from V and 4 bases from J, leaving 7 bases between. The CDR3 has 13 residues. CDR1 and CDR2 (germline): MGHDK, SYGVNS. The CDR3 sequence is CASSEYRGYEQYF. In DNA, the CDR3 is TGTGCCAGCAGTGAATATAGAGGGTACGAGCAGTACTTC.

As for this clonotype: A much larger clone lies one base from this, so it may be a read error. The rearrangement joins TRBV7-9 to TRBJ2-5; 9 bases are a match to TRBD2. Per germline, CDR1 SEHNR and CDR2 FQNEAQ (reference sequence). CDR3 length equals 15 residues. CDR3 loop: CASGLLELAGEPQYF. In DNA, the CDR3 is TGTGCCAGCGGCTTGTTAGAATTAGCGGGAGAGCCCCAGTACTTC.

The rearrangement uses TRBV7-9 and TRBJ2-1, with TRBD1 matching 8 bases. The CDR3 covers 15 residues. The germline CDR1 and CDR2 sequences are SEHNR and FQNEAQ (reference sequence). Trimming at V came to 1 base and at J to 5 bases, leaving 4 bases not matched to a gene. DNA of the CDR3: TGTGCCAGCAGCTTAGGGACAGGGATACACAATGAGCAGTTCTTC. Its protein product is CASSLGTGIHNEQFF.

The chain is built from TRBV4-1 and TRBJ2-7, with 10 bases matching TRBD2. Germline V gives CDR1 MGHRA, CDR2 YSYEKL. The CDR3 length is 18 residues. The V and J ends lost 1 base and 7 bases, in that order; junction bases with no gene match: 16. The CDR3 DNA is TGCGCCAGCAGCCAAGGGTTTGGACTAGCGGATTCCTACAATGAGCAGTACTTC. It is translated as CASSQGFGLADSYNEQYF.

Only a few counts were recorded for this clonotype. V and J are TRBV10-3 and TRBJ2-1; TRBD2 matches at 9 bases. There are 16 residues in the CDR3. Germline V gene sequence: CDR1 ENHRY, CDR2 SYGVKD. J gave up 6 bases and V 8 bases, and 14 bases lay outside the gene matches. The CDR3 sequence is CAIRAFSGSFRNEQFF. The CDR3 region has the DNA TGTGCCATCCGAGCCTTTAGCGGGAGTTTCCGCAATGAGCAGTTCTTC.

The CDR3 DNA follows: TGCGCCAGCGCGGGGACTAGCGGGGGCTCTACCTACGAGCAGTACTTC. Translating it yields CASAGTSGGSTYEQYF. The rearrangement links TRBV5-1 to TRBJ2-7, with 14 positions matching TRBD2. This CDR3 has 16 amino acids. Unmatched junction bases numbered 8, after V lost 7 bases and J lost 2 bases. CDR1 SGHRS and CDR2 YFSETQ come from the germline V gene. Filled out from reference TRBV5-1 and TRBJ2-7, the complete variable domain reads KAGVTQTPRYLIKTRGQQVTLSCSPISGHRSVSWYQQTPGQGLQFLFEYFSETQRNKGNFPGRFSGRQFSNSRSEMNVSTLELGDSALYLCASAGTSGGSTYEQYFGPGTRLTVT.

Here the CDR3 reads CASSPLRQGYETQYF. DNA for the CDR3: TGTGCCAGCAGCCCGCTTAGGCAGGGGTATGAGACCCAGTACTTC. The V and J genes are TRBV7-2 and TRBJ2-5; D may be TRBD1 (6 bases). The CDR3 covers 15 residues. CDR1 is SGHTA, CDR2 FQGNSA, per germline. Trimming removed 5 bases from V and 5 bases from J, with 18 bases in between.

This clonotype was seen a few times. The J gene is TRBJ2-7, the V gene TRBV3-1, with 13 bases fitting TRBD2. Germline values: CDR1 LGHDT, CDR2 YNNKEL (reference sequence). The CDR3 totals 13 residues. J gave up 9 bases and V 1 base, and 0 bases lay outside the gene matches. The CDR3 loop is CASSQGLAGGQYF. As DNA, the CDR3 is TGTGCCAGCAGCCAAGGACTAGCGGGAGGGCAGTACTTC.

The chain employs TRBV5-1 and TRBJ2-3; the match to TRBD2 covers 10 bases. V lost 5 bases to trimming and J lost 4 bases; unmatched junction nucleotides: 16. Germline CDR1 and CDR2: SGHRS and YFSETQ. The length of the CDR3 is 18 residues. The CDR3 DNA sequence: TGCGCCAGCAGACTTGGTGGTCCTAGCGGGGGAAATGCAGATACGCAGTATTTT. Its protein is CASRLGGPSGGNADTQYF.

The J gene is TRBJ2-3, the V gene TRBV20-1, with 13 bases aligning to TRBD2. This CDR3 has 17 amino acids. V was pared by 1 base and J by 1 base, with 5 bases of the junction left unmatched. The germline V gene encodes CDR1 DFQATT and CDR2 SNEGSKA (reference sequence). CDR3 DNA sequence: TGCAGTGCTAGAGGGGACGGACTAGCGGGAGGCACAGATACGCAGTATTTT. Translation gives CSARGDGLAGGTDTQYF.

As concerns this clonotype: An end of the junction differs from the germline gene, which may be a read error. The chain couples TRBV12-3 or TRBV12-4 to TRBJ2-3; D uncertain. This CDR3 has 13 residues. The CDR3 nucleotides read TGTGCCAGCAGCCTATCGGGCACAGATGCGCAGTATTTT. Translating gives CASSLSGTDAQYF.

On this clonotype: A read error is possible here, since a much larger clone lies one base away. The CDR3 DNA is TGTGCCAGCAAGTACCTTGCGGCTGAGCAGTTCTTC. Translating it yields CASKYLAAEQFF. The V gene is TRBV11-2, the J gene TRBJ2-1; D gene ambiguous. The CDR3 contains 12 residues. V lost 7 bases and J lost 9, with 13 bases in between. CDR1 SGHAT and CDR2 FQNNGV come from the germline V gene.

This clonotype was observed at least ten times. The chain is built from TRBV20-1 and TRBJ2-7; TRBD2 matches at 12 bases. V trimming: 5 bases; J trimming: 1 base; junction bases outside the gene matches: 6. The CDR3 loop spans 15 amino acids. Germline values: CDR1 DFQATT, CDR2 SNEGSKA (reference sequence). The CDR3 spells CSASVTSGSSYEQYF. CDR3 sequence (DNA): TGCAGTGCTTCGGTGACTAGCGGGAGTTCCTACGAGCAGTACTTC.

The genes are TRBV28 and TRBJ1-6; D is ambiguous. Between the trimmed V and J ends, which lost 5 bases and 14 bases, there was a span of 16 bases. Per the germline V gene, CDR1 is MDHEN and CDR2 is SYDVKM. The CDR3 totals 13 residues. The CDR3, as DNA: TGTGCCAGCAGTCCCTCCGGGATTCGGGCCCTCCACTTT. This gives the protein CASSPSGIRALHF.

The V gene is TRBV3-1, the J gene TRBJ2-5; 9 bases map to TRBD2. CDR1 and CDR2 (germline): LGHDT, YNNKEL (reference sequence). V was clipped by 7 bases and J by 3 bases; unmatched bases: 12. The CDR3 runs to 16 residues. This chain's CDR3 is CASTLLAGAKKETQYF. CDR3 DNA sequence: TGTGCCAGCACCTTATTAGCGGGAGCAAAGAAAGAGACCCAGTACTTC.